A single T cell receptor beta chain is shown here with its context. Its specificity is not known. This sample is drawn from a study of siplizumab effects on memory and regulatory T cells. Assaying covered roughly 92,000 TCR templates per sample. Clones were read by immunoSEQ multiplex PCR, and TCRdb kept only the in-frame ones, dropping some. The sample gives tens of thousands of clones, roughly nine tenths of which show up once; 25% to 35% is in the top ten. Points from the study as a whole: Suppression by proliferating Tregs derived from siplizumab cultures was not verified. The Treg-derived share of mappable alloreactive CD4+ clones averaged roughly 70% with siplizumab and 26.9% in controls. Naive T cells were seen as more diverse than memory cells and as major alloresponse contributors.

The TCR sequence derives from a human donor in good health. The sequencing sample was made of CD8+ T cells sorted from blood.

The CDR3 sequence is CASSLRGNPWYEQYF. CDR3 coding DNA: TGTGCCAGCAGCTTAAGGGGGAACCCGTGGTACGAGCAGTACTTC. The V and J genes are TRBV13 and TRBJ2-7; D may be TRBD1 (6 bases). The ends were cut back, 2 bases at V and 4 bases at J, with 15 bases in the middle. Germline V lookup: CDR1 PRHDT, CDR2 FYEKMQ (reference sequence). This CDR3 spans 15 amino acids.